The rows below give T cell receptor beta chains drawn from one sample of a study of CD8 T cells in Susac syndrome. One entry per CDR3 protein, called by TCRdb with MiXCR from the immunoSEQ multiplex PCR reads. The table lists 180,000 or so distinct CDR3 sequences, roughly 94% of them singletons. Sequencing used CD4+ T cells from PBMCs. These receptors were obtained from a human donor in good health. Each CDR3 is given with its conserved first and last residue. A D gene is named only where the DNA matches it firmly. The size of a clone is reported for some rows only, either as once, few or many, or as a class for expanded clones.

clone size	V gene	J gene	CDR3 length	D gene	CDR3 protein	CDR3 DNA
.	TRBV19	TRBJ2-1	16	.	CASSTLSGGLANEQFF	TGTGCCAGTAGTACCCTTAGCGGAGGGCTCGCCAATGAGCAGTTCTTC
.	TRBV20-1	TRBJ2-5	15	TRBD2	CSARLAGVRGETQYF	TGCAGTGCTAGACTAGCGGGAGTCAGGGGAGAGACCCAGTACTTC
once	TRBV6-2/TRBV6-3	TRBJ2-1	13	.	CASTPDSYNEQFF	TGTGCCAGCACCCCGGACAGTTACAATGAGCAGTTCTTC
.	TRBV20-1	TRBJ2-5	13	.	CSGPLAVQETQYF	TGCAGTGGCCCACTAGCAGTACAAGAGACCCAGTACTTC
.	TRBV15	TRBJ2-3	16	.	CATSPKGEGPGDTQYF	TGTGCCACCAGCCCTAAGGGGGAGGGCCCTGGAGATACGCAGTATTTT
.	TRBV12-3/TRBV12-4	TRBJ2-1	15	.	CASTQGQLSYNEQFF	TGTGCCAGCACCCAAGGACAGCTCTCCTACAATGAGCAGTTCTTC
.	TRBV30	TRBJ2-7	16	TRBD1	CAWSVWVPGGEAEQYF	TGTGCCTGGAGTGTTTGGGTTCCAGGGGGCGAGGCAGAGCAGTACTTC
.	TRBV29-1	TRBJ1-5	13	TRBD1	CSAGQGGNQPQHF	TGCAGCGCCGGACAGGGGGGAAACCAGCCCCAGCATTTT
once	TRBV18	TRBJ1-5	13	.	CASSPLGDQPQHF	TGTGCCAGCTCACCACTGGGAGATCAGCCCCAGCATTTT
once	TRBV3-1	TRBJ2-7	16	TRBD2	CASSQVRLAGKDEQYF	TGTGCCAGCAGCCAGGTTCGACTAGCGGGAAAAGACGAGCAGTACTTC
.	TRBV27	TRBJ1-5	12	.	CASSLWGQPQHF	TGTGCCAGCAGTTTGTGGGGCCAACCCCAGCATTTT
.	TRBV20-1	TRBJ2-2	15	.	CSARRGGVLTGELFF	TGCAGTGCTAGAAGAGGGGGGGTTTTGACCGGGGAGCTGTTTTTT
.	TRBV28	TRBJ1-1	14	.	CASSLGQMNTEAFF	TGTGCCAGCAGTTTAGGGCAGATGAACACTGAAGCTTTCTTT
.	TRBV5-1	TRBJ2-7	15	TRBD2	CASSFSGSVKYEQYF	TGCGCCAGCAGCTTTAGCGGGAGCGTAAAGTACGAGCAGTACTTC
.	TRBV28	TRBJ2-5	15	TRBD2	CASSKGTSAQETQYF	TGTGCCAGCAGTAAGGGGACTAGCGCCCAAGAGACCCAGTACTTC
.	TRBV24-1	TRBJ1-1	12	.	CATSDLRGEAFF	TGTGCCACCAGTGATTTGCGGGGGGAAGCTTTCTTT
.	TRBV5-1	TRBJ2-5	14	.	CASSLDPDEETQYF	TGCGCCAGCAGCTTGGATCCAGACGAAGAGACCCAGTACTTC
once	TRBV7-8	TRBJ2-5	14	TRBD1	CASSPPGTGETQYF	TGTGCCAGCAGCCCCCCTGGGACAGGCGAGACCCAGTACTTC
.	TRBV20-1	TRBJ2-7	11	TRBD1	CSARQGVEQYF	TGCAGTGCTAGACAGGGGGTCGAGCAGTACTTC
.	TRBV20-1	TRBJ2-1	16	TRBD2	CSAREGTSGLYNEQFF	TGCAGTGCTAGAGAGGGGACTAGCGGGCTTTACAATGAGCAGTTCTTC
.	TRBV29-1	TRBJ1-2	12	TRBD1	CSASGQGYGYTF	TGCAGCGCCAGCGGACAGGGCTATGGCTACACCTTC
.	TRBV7-3	TRBJ1-1	14	.	CASSLRQGDTEAFF	TGTGCCAGCAGCTTAAGGCAGGGCGACACTGAAGCTTTCTTT
.	TRBV15	TRBJ1-1	17	TRBD1	CATSRLTQGRNADEAFF	TGTGCCACCAGCAGGCTAACACAGGGGAGAAATGCAGATGAAGCTTTCTTT
.	TRBV24-1	TRBJ1-5	16	.	CATSDATGQYNQPQHF	TGTGCCACCAGTGATGCCACCGGACAGTACAATCAGCCCCAGCATTTT
.	TRBV2	TRBJ2-3	14	.	CASARDISTDTQYF	TGTGCCAGTGCTAGGGACATCAGCACAGATACGCAGTATTTT
.	TRBV30	TRBJ2-3	13	.	CAWSKGPAVTQYF	TGTGCCTGGAGTAAAGGGCCAGCCGTTACGCAGTATTTT
.	TRBV20-1	TRBJ2-3	13	TRBD2	CSAGTSGSGTQYF	TGCAGTGCCGGGACTAGCGGGAGTGGTACGCAGTATTTT
.	TRBV20-1	TRBJ2-3	13	.	CSATQFSTDTQYF	TGCAGTGCTACGCAGTTTAGCACAGATACGCAGTATTTT
.	TRBV6-2/TRBV6-3	TRBJ2-2	15	.	CASRIWDWMAGELFF	TGTGCCAGCAGGATCTGGGACTGGATGGCCGGGGAGCTGTTTTTT
.	TRBV30	TRBJ2-1	15	TRBD2	CAWSALTSIHNEQFF	TGTGCCTGGAGTGCCTTGACTAGCATCCACAATGAGCAGTTCTTC
.	TRBV27	TRBJ2-7	14	TRBD1	CASTLSWTGGEQYF	TGTGCCAGCACCCTCAGCTGGACAGGGGGCGAGCAGTACTTC
.	TRBV20-1	TRBJ1-4	14	TRBD1	CSADPRQGLEKLFF	TGCAGTGCTGACCCTCGACAGGGGCTTGAAAAACTGTTTTTT
.	TRBV30	TRBJ2-2	15	TRBD1	CAWWTGGHDSGELFF	TGTGCCTGGTGGACAGGGGGGCACGATTCCGGGGAGCTGTTTTTT
.	TRBV6-5	TRBJ2-1	13	.	CASSYEGSKRTFF	TGTGCCAGCAGTTACGAAGGGTCCAAGAGGACGTTCTTC
.	TRBV12-3/TRBV12-4	TRBJ2-3	15	TRBD1	CASNPRDRGTDTQYF	TGTGCCAGCAACCCTCGGGACAGGGGAACAGATACGCAGTATTTT